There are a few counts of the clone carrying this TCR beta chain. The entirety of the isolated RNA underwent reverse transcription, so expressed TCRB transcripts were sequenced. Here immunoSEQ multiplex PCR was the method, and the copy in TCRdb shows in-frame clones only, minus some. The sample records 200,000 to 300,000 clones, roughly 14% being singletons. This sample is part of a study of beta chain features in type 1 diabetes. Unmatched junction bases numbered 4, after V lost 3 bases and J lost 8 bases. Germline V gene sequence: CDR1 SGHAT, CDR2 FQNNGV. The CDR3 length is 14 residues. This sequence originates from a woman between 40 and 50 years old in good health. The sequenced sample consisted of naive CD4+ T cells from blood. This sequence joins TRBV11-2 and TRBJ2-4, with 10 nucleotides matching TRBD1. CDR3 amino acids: CASSFRTGGYIQYF. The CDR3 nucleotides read TGTGCCAGCAGCTTTCGGACAGGGGGGTACATTCAGTACTTC. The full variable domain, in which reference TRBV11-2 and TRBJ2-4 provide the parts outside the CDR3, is EAGVAQSPRYKIIEKRQSVAFWCNPISGHATLYWYQQILGQGPKLLIQFQNNGVVDDSQLPKDRFSAERLKGVDSTLKIQPAKLEDSAVYLCASSFRTGGYIQYFGAGTRLSVL.